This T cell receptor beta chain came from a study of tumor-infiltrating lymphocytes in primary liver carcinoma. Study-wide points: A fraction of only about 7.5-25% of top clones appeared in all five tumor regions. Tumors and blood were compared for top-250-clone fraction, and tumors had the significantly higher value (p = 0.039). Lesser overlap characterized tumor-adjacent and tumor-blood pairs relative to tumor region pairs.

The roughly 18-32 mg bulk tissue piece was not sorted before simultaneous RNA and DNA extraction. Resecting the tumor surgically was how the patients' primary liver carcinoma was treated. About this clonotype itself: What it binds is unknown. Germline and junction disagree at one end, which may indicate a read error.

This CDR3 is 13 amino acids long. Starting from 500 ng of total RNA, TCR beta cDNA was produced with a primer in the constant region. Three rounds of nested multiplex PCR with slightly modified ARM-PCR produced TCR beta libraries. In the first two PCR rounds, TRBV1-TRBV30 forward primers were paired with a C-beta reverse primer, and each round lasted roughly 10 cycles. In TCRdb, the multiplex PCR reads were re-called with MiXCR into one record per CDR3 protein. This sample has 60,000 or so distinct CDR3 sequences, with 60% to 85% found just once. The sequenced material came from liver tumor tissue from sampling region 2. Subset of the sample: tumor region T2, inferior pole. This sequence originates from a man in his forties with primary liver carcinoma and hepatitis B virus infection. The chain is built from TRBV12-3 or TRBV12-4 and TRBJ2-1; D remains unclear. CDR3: CDSSWDRYNEQFF. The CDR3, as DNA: TGTGACAGCAGTTGGGATCGGTACAATGAGCAGTTCTTC.